This record looks at one T cell receptor beta chain sequence and its context. This sample was included in a study of blood T cell repertoires in COVID-19. Study background: Acute and convalescent COVID-19 samples came from the United States, Italy and Spain. T cells, B-cell-depleted T cells, or PBMCs provided the cDNA or gDNA that served as material.

The protocol was immunoSEQ multiplex PCR, while the TCRdb copy is restricted to in-frame clones and leaves out a portion. This sample has 150,000 to 200,000 clones; around 92% occur once, and the top ten carry roughly 5%. Seattle enrolled patients during active infection and tracked them longitudinally. The specimen was peripheral blood. The clonotype comes from a man aged 30-40 years with COVID-19, enrolled during active disease.

Written as DNA, the CDR3 is TGCGCCAGCAGCTTGGGGGCAGTACAAGAGACCCAGTACTTC. Translation: CASSLGAVQETQYF. The chain uses TRBV5-1 and TRBJ2-5; D not resolved. The V gene lost 0 bases and the J gene lost 2 bases, with 8 bases spanning the gap. This CDR3 has 14 amino acids. Germline values: CDR1 SGHRS, CDR2 YFSETQ.